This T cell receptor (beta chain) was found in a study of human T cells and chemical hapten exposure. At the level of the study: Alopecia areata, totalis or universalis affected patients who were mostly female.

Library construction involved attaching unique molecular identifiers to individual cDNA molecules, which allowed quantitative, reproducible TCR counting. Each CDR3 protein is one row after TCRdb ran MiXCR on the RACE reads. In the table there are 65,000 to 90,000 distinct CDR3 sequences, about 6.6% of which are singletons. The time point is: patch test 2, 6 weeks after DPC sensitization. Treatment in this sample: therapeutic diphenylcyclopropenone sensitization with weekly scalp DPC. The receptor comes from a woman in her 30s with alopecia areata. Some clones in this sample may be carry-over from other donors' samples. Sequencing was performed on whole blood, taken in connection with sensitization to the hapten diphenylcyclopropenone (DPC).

The CDR3 protein is CSARSRESSGNTIYF. CDR3 in DNA: TGCAGTGCTAGATCGCGGGAGAGCTCTGGAAACACCATATATTTT. This sequence joins TRBV20-1 and TRBJ1-3; unclear D gene. Per germline, CDR1 DFQATT and CDR2 SNEGSKA (reference sequence). The CDR3 sequence is 15 residues long. The V end was cut by 2 bases, the J end by 0 bases, with 11 bases between.